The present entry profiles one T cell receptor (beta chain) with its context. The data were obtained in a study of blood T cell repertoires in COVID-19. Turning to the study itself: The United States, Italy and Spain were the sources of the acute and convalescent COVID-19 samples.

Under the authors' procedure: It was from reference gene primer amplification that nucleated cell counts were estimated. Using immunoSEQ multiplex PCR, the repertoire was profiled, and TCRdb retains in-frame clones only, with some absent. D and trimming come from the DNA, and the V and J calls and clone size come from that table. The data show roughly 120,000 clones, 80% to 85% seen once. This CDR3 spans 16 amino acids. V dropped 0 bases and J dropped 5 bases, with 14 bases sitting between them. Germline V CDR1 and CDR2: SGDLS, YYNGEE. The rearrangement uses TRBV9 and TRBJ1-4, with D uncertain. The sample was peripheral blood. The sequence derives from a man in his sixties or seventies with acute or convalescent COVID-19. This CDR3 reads CASSVGAPTMNEKLFF. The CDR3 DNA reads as TGTGCCAGCAGCGTAGGGGCGCCTACGATGAATGAAAAACTGTTTTTT.